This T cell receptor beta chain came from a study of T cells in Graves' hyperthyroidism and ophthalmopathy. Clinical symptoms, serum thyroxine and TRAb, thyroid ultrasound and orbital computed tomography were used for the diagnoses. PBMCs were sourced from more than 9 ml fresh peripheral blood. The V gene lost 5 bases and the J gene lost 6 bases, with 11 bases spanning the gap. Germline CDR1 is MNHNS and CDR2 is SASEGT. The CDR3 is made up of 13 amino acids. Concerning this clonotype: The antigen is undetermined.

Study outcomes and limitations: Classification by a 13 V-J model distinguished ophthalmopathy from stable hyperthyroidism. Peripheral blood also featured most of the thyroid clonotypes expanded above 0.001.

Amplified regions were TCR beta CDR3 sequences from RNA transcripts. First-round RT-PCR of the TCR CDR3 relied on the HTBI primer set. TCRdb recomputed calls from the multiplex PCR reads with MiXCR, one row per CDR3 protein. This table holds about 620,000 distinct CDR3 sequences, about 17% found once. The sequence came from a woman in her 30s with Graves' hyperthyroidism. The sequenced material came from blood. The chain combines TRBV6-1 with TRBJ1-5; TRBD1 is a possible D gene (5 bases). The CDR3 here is CASSPGFRQPQHF. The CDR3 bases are TGTGCCAGCAGTCCAGGGTTCCGTCAGCCCCAGCATTTT.